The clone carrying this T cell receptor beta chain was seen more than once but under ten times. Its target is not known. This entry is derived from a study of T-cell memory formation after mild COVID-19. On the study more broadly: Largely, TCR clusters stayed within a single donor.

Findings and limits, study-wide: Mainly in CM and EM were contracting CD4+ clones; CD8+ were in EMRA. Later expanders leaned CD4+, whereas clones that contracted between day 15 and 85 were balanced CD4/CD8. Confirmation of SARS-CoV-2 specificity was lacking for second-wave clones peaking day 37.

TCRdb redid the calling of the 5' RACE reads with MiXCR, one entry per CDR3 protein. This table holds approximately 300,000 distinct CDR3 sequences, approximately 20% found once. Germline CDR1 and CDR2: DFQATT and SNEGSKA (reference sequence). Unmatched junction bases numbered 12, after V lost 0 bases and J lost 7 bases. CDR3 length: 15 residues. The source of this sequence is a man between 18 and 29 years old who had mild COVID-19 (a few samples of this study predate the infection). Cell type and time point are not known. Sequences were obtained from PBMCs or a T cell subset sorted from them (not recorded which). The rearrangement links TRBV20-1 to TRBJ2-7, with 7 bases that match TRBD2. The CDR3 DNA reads TGCAGTGCTAGAGATATGGGGAGGGGACGGTATGAGCAGTACTTC. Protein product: CSARDMGRGRYEQYF.